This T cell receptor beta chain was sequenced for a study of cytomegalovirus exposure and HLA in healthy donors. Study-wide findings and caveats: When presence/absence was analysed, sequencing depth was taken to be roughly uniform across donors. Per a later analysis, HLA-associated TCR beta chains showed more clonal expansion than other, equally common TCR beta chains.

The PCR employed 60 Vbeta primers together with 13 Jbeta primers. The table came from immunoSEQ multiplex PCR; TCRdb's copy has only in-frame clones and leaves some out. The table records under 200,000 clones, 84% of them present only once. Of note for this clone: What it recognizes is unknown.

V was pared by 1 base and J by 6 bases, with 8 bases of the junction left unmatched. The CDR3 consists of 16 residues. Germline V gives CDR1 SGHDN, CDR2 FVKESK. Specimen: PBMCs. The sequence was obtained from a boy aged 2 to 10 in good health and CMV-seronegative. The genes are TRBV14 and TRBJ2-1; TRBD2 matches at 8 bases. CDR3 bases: TGTGCCAGCAGCCAAGCACTCCTAGCGGGTACCAATGAGCAGTTCTTC. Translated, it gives CASSQALLAGTNEQFF.